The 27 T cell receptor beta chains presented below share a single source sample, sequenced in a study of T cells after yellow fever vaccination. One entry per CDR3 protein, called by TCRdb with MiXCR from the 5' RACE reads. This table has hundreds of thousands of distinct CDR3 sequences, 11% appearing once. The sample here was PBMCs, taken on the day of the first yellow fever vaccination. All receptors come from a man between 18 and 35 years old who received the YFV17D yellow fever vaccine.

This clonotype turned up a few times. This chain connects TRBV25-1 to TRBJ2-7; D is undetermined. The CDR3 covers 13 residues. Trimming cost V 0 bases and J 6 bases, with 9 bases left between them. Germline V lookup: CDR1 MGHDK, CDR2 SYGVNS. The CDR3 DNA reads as TGTGCCAGCAGTGAATATGGAGCAGGCGAGCAGTACTTC. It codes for CASSEYGAGEQYF.

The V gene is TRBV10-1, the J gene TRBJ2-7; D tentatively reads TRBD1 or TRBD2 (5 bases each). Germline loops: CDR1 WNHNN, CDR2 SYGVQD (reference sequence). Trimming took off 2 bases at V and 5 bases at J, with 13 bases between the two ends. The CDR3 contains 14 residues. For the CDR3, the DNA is TGCGCCAGCAGTGAGGGGGGTAGCAGCCACGAGCAGTACTTC. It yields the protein CASSEGGSSHEQYF.

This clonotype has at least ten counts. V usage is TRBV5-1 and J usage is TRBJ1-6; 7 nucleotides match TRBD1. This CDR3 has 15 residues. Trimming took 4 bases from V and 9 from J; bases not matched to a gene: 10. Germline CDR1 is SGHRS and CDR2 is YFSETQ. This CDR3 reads CASSNSPGQSSPLHF. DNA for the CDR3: TGCGCCAGCAGCAATTCGCCGGGACAGTCTTCACCCCTCCACTTT. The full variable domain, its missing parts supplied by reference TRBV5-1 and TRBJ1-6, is KAGVTQTPRYLIKTRGQQVTLSCSPISGHRSVSWYQQTPGQGLQFLFEYFSETQRNKGNFPGRFSGRQFSNSRSEMNVSTLELGDSALYLCASSNSPGQSSPLHFGNGTRLTVT.

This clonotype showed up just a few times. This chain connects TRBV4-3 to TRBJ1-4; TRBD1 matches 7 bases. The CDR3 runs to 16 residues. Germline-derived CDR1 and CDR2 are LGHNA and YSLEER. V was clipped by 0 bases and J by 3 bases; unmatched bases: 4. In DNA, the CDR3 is TGCGCCAGCAGCCAAGATCTCGGGACAGCTAATGAAAAACTGTTTTTT. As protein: CASSQDLGTANEKLFF.

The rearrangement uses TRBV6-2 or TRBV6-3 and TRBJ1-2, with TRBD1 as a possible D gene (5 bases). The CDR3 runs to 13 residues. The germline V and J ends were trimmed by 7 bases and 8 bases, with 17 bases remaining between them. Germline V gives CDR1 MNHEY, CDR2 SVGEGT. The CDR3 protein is CASTEGRGDGYTF. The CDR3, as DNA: TGTGCCAGCACCGAGGGGCGAGGGGACGGCTACACCTTC.

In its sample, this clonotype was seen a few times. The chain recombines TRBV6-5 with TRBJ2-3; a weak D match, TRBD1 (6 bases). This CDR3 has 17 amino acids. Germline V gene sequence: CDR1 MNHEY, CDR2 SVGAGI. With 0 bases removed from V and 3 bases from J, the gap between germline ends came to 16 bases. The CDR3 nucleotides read TGTGCCAGCAGTTACTCGCCAGGGGTCCTAGCTACAGATACGCAGTATTTT. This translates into CASSYSPGVLATDTQYF.

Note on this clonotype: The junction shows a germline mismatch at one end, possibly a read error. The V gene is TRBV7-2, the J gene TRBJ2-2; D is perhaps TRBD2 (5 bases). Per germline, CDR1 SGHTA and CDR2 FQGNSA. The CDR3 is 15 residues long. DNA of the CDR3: TGTGCCAGCAGCCGCCATGGGCAGTTCACCGGGGAGCCGTTTTTT. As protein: CASSRHGQFTGEPFF.

As DNA, the CDR3 is TGTGCCAGCAGCTTACAGGGGACAGTTGGGGGCTACACCTTC. It codes for CASSLQGTVGGYTF. This sequence joins TRBV7-2 and TRBJ1-2; the match to TRBD1 covers 7 bases. Trimming removed 2 bases from V and 8 bases from J; junction bases left unmatched: 8. The CDR3 extends over 14 amino acids. Germline V gene data show CDR1 as SGHTA and CDR2 as FQGNSA.

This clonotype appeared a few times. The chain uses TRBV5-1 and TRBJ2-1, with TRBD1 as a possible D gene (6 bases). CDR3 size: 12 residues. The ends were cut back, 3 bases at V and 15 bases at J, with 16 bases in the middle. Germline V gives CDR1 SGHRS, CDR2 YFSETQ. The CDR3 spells CASSSTDSLGFF. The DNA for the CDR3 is TGCGCCAGCAGCTCCACGGACAGTCTAGGGTTCTTC.

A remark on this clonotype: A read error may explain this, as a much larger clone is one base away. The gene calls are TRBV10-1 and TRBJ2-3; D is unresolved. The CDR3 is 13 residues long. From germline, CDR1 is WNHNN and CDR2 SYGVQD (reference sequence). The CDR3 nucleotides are TGCACCAGCAGTGTTAGTGGCACAGATACGCAGTATTTT. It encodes CTSSVSGTDTQYF.

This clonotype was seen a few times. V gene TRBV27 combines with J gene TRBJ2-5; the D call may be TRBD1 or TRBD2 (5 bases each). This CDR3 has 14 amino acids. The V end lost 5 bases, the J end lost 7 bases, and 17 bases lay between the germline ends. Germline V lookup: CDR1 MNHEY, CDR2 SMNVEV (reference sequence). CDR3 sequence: CASSPRDRFRTQYF. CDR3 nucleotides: TGTGCCAGCAGTCCAAGGGACCGCTTCAGGACCCAGTACTTC.

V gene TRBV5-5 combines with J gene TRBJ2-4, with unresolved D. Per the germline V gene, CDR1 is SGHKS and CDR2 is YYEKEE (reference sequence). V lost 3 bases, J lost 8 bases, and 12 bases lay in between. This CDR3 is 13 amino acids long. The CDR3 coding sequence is TGTGCCAGCAGCTCACCGCCATTAGACATTCAGTACTTC. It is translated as CASSSPPLDIQYF.

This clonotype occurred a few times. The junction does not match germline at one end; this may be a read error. Written as DNA, the CDR3 is TGTGCCACCAGCCTTACTGTCCAAGAGACCCAGTACTTC. It encodes CATSLTVQETQYF. This chain links TRBV11-2 with TRBJ2-5; D gene unclear. Germline CDR1 SGHAT, CDR2 FQNNGV. The CDR3 runs to 13 residues.

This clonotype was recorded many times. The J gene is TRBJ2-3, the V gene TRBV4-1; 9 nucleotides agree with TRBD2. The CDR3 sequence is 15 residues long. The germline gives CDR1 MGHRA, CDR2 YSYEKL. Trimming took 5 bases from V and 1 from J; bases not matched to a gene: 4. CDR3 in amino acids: CASSGSGGRTDTQYF. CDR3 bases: TGCGCCAGCAGCGGGAGCGGGGGGCGCACAGATACGCAGTATTTT.

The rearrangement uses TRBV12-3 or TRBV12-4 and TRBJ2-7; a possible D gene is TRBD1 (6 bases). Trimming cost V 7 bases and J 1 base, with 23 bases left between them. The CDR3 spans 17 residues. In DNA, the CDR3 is TGTGCCAGCACCAGGGGCAGGGCCTCCTTTCTTTCCTACGAGCAGTACGTC. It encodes CASTRGRASFLSYEQYV.

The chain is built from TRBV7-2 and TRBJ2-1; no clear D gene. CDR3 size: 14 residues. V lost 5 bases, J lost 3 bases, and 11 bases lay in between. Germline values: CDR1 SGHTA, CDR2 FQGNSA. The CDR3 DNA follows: TGTGCCAGCAGCGACGCCACCTTCTACAATGAGCAGTTCTTC. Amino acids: CASSDATFYNEQFF.

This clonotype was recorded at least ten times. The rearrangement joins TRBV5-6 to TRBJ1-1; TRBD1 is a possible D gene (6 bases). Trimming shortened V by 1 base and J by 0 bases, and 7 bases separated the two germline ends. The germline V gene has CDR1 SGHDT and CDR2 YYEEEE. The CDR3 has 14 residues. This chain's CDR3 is CASSLWTVNTEAFF. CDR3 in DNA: TGTGCCAGCAGCTTGTGGACAGTGAACACTGAAGCTTTCTTT.

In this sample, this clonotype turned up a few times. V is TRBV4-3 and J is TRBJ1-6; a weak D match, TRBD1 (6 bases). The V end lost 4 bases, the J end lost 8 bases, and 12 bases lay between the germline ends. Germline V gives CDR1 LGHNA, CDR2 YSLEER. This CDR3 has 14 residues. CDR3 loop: CASSPGQRDSPLHF. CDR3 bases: TGCGCCAGCAGCCCCGGACAGAGGGATTCACCCCTCCACTTT.

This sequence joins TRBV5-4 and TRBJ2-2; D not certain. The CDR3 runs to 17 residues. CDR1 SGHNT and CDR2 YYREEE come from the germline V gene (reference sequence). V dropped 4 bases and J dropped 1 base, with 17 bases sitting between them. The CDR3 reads CASSPLGWGRNTGELFF. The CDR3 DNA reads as TGTGCCAGCAGCCCGCTTGGTTGGGGAAGGAACACCGGGGAGCTGTTTTTT.

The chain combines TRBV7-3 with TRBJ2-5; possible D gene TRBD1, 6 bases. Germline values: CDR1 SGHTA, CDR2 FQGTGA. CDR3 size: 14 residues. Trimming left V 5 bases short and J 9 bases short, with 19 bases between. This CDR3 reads CASSPLGGVGAQYF. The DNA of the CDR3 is TGTGCCAGCAGCCCCCTAGGGGGAGTCGGGGCCCAGTACTTC.

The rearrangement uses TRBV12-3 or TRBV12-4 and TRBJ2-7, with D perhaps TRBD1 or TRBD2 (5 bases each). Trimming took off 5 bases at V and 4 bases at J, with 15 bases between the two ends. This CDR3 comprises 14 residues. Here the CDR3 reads CASSPWMGPYEQYF. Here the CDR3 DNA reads TGTGCCAGCAGTCCCTGGATGGGACCGTACGAGCAGTACTTC.

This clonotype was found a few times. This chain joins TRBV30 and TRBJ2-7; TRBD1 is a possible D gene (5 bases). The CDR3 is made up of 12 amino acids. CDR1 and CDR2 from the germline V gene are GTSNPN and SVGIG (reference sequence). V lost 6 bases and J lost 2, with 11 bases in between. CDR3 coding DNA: TGTGCCTGCCAGGGCCCGGCCTACGAGCAGTACTTC. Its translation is CACQGPAYEQYF.

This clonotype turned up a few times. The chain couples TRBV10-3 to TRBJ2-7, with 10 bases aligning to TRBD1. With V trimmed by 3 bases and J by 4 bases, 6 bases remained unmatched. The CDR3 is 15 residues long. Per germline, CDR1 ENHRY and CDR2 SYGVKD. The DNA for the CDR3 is TGTGCCATCAGTGACTCCGGGACAGGGGTTTACGAGCAGTACTTC. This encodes CAISDSGTGVYEQYF.

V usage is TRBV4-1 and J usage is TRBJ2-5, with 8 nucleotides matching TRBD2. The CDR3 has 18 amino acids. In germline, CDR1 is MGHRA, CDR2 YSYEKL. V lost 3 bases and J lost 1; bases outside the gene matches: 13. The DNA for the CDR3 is TGCGCCAGCAGCCAGATTACTCTCGGCGGGGGGACCCAAGAGACCCAGTACTTC. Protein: CASSQITLGGGTQETQYF.

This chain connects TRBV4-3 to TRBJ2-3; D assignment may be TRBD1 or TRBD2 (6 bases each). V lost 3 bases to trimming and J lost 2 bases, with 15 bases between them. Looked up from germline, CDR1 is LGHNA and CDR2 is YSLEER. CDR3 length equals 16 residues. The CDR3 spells CASSHGGATNTDTQYF. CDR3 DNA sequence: TGCGCCAGCAGCCACGGGGGCGCCACAAACACAGATACGCAGTATTTT.

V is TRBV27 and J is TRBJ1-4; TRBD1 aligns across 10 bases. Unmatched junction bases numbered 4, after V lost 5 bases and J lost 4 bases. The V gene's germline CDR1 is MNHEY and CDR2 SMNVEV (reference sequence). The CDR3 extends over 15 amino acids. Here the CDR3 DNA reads TGTGCCAGCAGTGGACGGGACAGGGGTAATGAAAAACTGTTTTTT. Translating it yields CASSGRDRGNEKLFF.

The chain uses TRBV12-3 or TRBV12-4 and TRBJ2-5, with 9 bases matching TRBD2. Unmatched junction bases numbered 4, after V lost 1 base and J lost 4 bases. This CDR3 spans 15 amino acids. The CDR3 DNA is TGTGCCAGCAGTTTAGGTGCGGGGGGGCGAGAGACCCAGTACTTC. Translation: CASSLGAGGRETQYF.